Listed below are T cell receptor beta chains from one sample, sequenced in a study of T cells in Graves' hyperthyroidism and ophthalmopathy. TCRdb re-analysed the multiplex PCR reads in MiXCR, keeping a single row per CDR3 protein. The data show a few hundred thousand distinct CDR3 sequences, 15% to 17% seen once. The source material was blood. All receptors come from a woman in her twenties or thirties with Graves' hyperthyroidism. CDR3s leave out the opening cysteine and the closing phenylalanine or tryptophan. D genes are given only for firm matches.

V gene	D gene	J gene	CDR3 protein
TRBV15	.	TRBJ1-5	ATSTGSAVGNQPQH
TRBV12-3/TRBV12-4	.	TRBJ2-1	ASSLVQGRLNEQF
TRBV12-3/TRBV12-4	.	TRBJ1-1	ASSLFRGKNTEAF
TRBV4-3	TRBD1	TRBJ2-7	ASSQLYPGGTYEQY
TRBV19	.	TRBJ1-4	ASNTGRANEKLF
TRBV4-1	TRBD2	TRBJ2-1	ASSQAASGSLWF
TRBV19	TRBD2	TRBJ2-4	ASSTGTTENIQY
TRBV4-1	.	TRBJ1-5	ASSQTSNQPQH
TRBV27	.	TRBJ1-2	ASSLRSGRGYT
TRBV20-1	TRBD1	TRBJ1-6	SARDRGQGRDSPLH
TRBV6-2/TRBV6-3	TRBD1	TRBJ1-5	ASSFTTGRRNQPQH
TRBV30	.	TRBJ1-2	AWSVLGDHYGYT
TRBV7-2	TRBD1	TRBJ2-7	ASSPDRGTYEQY
TRBV9	.	TRBJ2-3	ASSVGGGASSTDTQY
TRBV28	.	TRBJ1-6	ASSFRGISYNSPLH
TRBV4-2	.	TRBJ1-4	ASSQDQPYEEKLF
TRBV20-1	.	TRBJ2-1	SARYRGDNEQF
TRBV19	.	TRBJ2-7	ASSLRDGLYEQY
TRBV5-1	.	TRBJ1-6	ASSFAPGPGPSPLH
TRBV14	.	TRBJ2-1	ASSQPGPYEQF
TRBV5-5	.	TRBJ1-1	APGTKNTEAF
TRBV25-1	.	TRBJ2-2	ASSEYGQGPGELF
TRBV30	.	TRBJ1-2	AWSVLGGYGYT
TRBV7-9	.	TRBJ2-7	ASSRDGLSYEQY
TRBV28	.	TRBJ2-1	ASSRFTGEQF
TRBV6-2/TRBV6-3	.	TRBJ2-1	ASSYSSAYNEQF
TRBV27	.	TRBJ2-2	ASSPRTGGTGELF
TRBV20-1	.	TRBJ2-7	SARGIMGQGFYEQY
TRBV28	.	TRBJ1-5	ASSLPAPGQPQH
TRBV5-1	TRBD2	TRBJ2-1	ASRGEGPYNEQF
TRBV5-1	.	TRBJ2-1	ASSLLSATYNEQF
TRBV5-1	TRBD2	TRBJ2-1	ASSKTLAGGSYNEQF
TRBV2	.	TRBJ1-5	ASSFQGGEFNQPQH
TRBV14	TRBD2	TRBJ2-3	ASSQDVGLAGIHTQY
TRBV6-1	.	TRBJ2-1	ASSAVIGNEQF
TRBV28	TRBD1	TRBJ2-7	ASSLRQGASYEQY
TRBV7-9	.	TRBJ1-1	ASSHPPNTEAF
TRBV5-1	TRBD1	TRBJ2-7	ASSRQGADEQY
TRBV20-1	TRBD2	TRBJ2-1	SAILAGVAWEQF
TRBV6-1	.	TRBJ2-7	ASSHPAGAREQY
TRBV11-2	.	TRBJ1-1	ASSLGWNTEAF
TRBV7-9	.	TRBJ2-2	ASSLSERPPNTGELF